Sequencing of this TCR beta chain was carried out in a study of blood T cell repertoires in COVID-19. Study summary: Specimens from acute and convalescent COVID-19 originated in the United States, Italy and Spain.

This CDR3 contains 13 residues. Germline values: CDR1 SGHRS, CDR2 YFSETQ. The V gene end was trimmed by 0 bases and the J gene end by 7 bases; junction bases not matched to a gene: 1. Seattle researchers signed up patients amid active infection and tracked them longitudinally. The table came from immunoSEQ multiplex PCR; TCRdb's copy has only in-frame clones and leaves some out. The sample contains about 16,000 clones, roughly nine tenths of which appear only once. Sequences were obtained from peripheral blood. The clonotype was recovered from a woman aged 80 or over with COVID-19, enrolled during active disease. V is TRBV5-1 and J is TRBJ2-1; TRBD1 aligns across 7 bases. The CDR3 here is CASSLDRGNEQFF. DNA of the CDR3: TGCGCCAGCAGCTTGGACAGGGGTAATGAGCAGTTCTTC.